This record concerns one T cell receptor (beta chain) sequence. Trimming removed 5 bases at V and 7 bases at J, with 18 bases between. The CDR3 is 15 amino acids. Germline lookup yields CDR1 SGHNT and CDR2 YENEEA. This entry comes from a study of T cell responses to AZD1222 COVID-19 vaccine. Sequencing was performed with immunoSEQ multiplex PCR; in TCRdb, only in-frame clones are kept and a portion is missing. The sample includes 96,000 or so clones, 85% to 90% of them seen just once. The chain carries TRBV11-3 and TRBJ2-1; tentative D call: TRBD1 (6 bases). The receptor was derived from an adult in good health. This specimen consisted of peripheral blood, obtained on day 0 of AZD1222 vaccination. As DNA, the CDR3 is TGTGCCAGCAGCACGGACAGCCGGGCAGGGAATGAGCAGTTCTTC. Its protein is CASSTDSRAGNEQFF.